What follows describes a single TCR beta chain. Antigen specificity is unknown. On sorted subsets, replicate PCRs used 200 to 250 ng DNA, or 27,000 or so T cell genomes. Methods used by the authors: Filtering differed, since immunoSEQ gave only junction sequences and no quality scores. Sequenced by immunoSEQ multiplex PCR; TCRdb stores in-frame clones only, minus some. That table supplies the V and J calls and clone size; D and trimming were determined from the DNA. Of millions of clones in the sample, approximately 95% are singletons; the top ten hold about 1.1%. The data are from a study of shared clonotypes between healthy human individuals. Study outcomes and limitations: Since donors were few, the genetic and exposure-history diversity represented was limited.

Terminally differentiated effector memory CD45RA+ cells were excluded from the naive CD8 cells, which were CD45RO-negative and positively selected for CCR7. Deletions cut 8 bases from V and 0 bases from J, with 17 bases between. CDR3 length equals 17 residues. From germline, CDR1 is LNHDA and CDR2 SQIVND (reference sequence). The TCR comes from a man younger than 30 in good health. The J gene is TRBJ2-6, the V gene TRBV19; no clear D. Material for sequencing was naive CD8+ T cells sorted from blood. The CDR3 here is CASLLGPDSSGANVLTF. As DNA, the CDR3 is TGTGCCAGTCTTCTCGGGCCAGATAGCTCTGGGGCCAACGTCCTGACTTTC.